The sequence of this T cell receptor (beta chain) was determined in a study of blood T cell repertoires in COVID-19. For the study at large: In each case, the material was cDNA or gDNA derived from T cells, B-cell-depleted T cells, or PBMCs.

V trimming: 1 base; J trimming: 3 bases; junction bases outside the gene matches: 7. Germline V gives CDR1 KGHDR, CDR2 SFDVKD. The CDR3 runs 16 residues. The repertoire was sequenced with immunoSEQ multiplex PCR; TCRdb's copy has only in-frame clones and lacks some. The sample has under 300,000 clones; 82% are singletons. The rearrangement links TRBV24-1 to TRBJ2-5, with TRBD1 matching 7 bases. This TCR derives from a woman older than 75 with active or convalescent COVID-19. Sequencing input: peripheral blood. This chain's CDR3 is CATSDFGRDREETQYF. The CDR3 nucleotides read TGTGCCACCAGTGATTTCGGCCGGGACAGAGAAGAGACCCAGTACTTC.